This is a list of T cell receptor beta chains from one sample in a study of blood T cell repertoires in COVID-19. Assay used: immunoSEQ multiplex PCR; TCRdb lists only in-frame clones, some missing. The sample includes about 42,000 clones, around 82% seen only once; the top ten take about 27%. The sequencing sample was made of peripheral blood. These receptors all stem from a man at least 80 years old with acute or convalescent COVID-19. CDR3s include the opening cysteine and the closing phenylalanine or tryptophan. D genes are given only for firm matches.

D gene: TRBD2; J gene: TRBJ2-1; V gene: TRBV18; CDR3 protein: CASSPGTGGRGDEQFF
D gene: NA; J gene: TRBJ2-1; V gene: TRBV7-2; CDR3 protein: CASSLAGPENEQFF
D gene: NA; J gene: TRBJ1-1; V gene: TRBV7-9; CDR3 protein: CASSKQVVNTEAFF
D gene: TRBD2; J gene: TRBJ2-1; V gene: TRBV5-1; CDR3 protein: CASSWASGNEQFF
D gene: NA; J gene: TRBJ1-5; V gene: TRBV19; CDR3 protein: CASSYRSNQPQHF
D gene: NA; J gene: TRBJ1-3; V gene: TRBV3-1/TRBV3-2; CDR3 protein: CASSQVSGAAGNTIYF
D gene: NA; J gene: TRBJ1-1; V gene: TRBV18; CDR3 protein: CASSPAPGMNTEAFF
D gene: TRBD1; J gene: TRBJ1-2; V gene: TRBV30; CDR3 protein: CAWSRDRPYGYTF
D gene: NA; J gene: TRBJ2-7; V gene: TRBV7-2; CDR3 protein: CASSQSWADNEQYF
D gene: TRBD1; J gene: TRBJ1-6; V gene: TRBV14; CDR3 protein: CASSQTGSSHASPLHF
D gene: TRBD2; J gene: TRBJ2-3; V gene: TRBV7-3; CDR3 protein: CASNPSSPGLAYF
D gene: NA; J gene: TRBJ2-3; V gene: TRBV7-9; CDR3 protein: CASSPNGLASSTDTQYF
D gene: TRBD1; J gene: TRBJ1-6; V gene: TRBV18; CDR3 protein: CASSSGTGDSSPLHF
D gene: TRBD1; J gene: TRBJ1-2; V gene: TRBV6-5; CDR3 protein: CASIPPGTGSGYTF
D gene: NA; J gene: TRBJ2-1; V gene: TRBV9; CDR3 protein: CASSLTARDEQFF
D gene: TRBD2; J gene: TRBJ2-1; V gene: TRBV7-9; CDR3 protein: CASRGLAGVSYNEQFF
D gene: NA; J gene: TRBJ1-1; V gene: TRBV30; CDR3 protein: CAWSVGGRNTEAFF
D gene: NA; J gene: TRBJ1-5; V gene: TRBV6-5; CDR3 protein: CASSGDSNQPQHF
D gene: TRBD1; J gene: TRBJ2-3; V gene: TRBV2; CDR3 protein: CASSVRQGVVTQYF
D gene: NA; J gene: TRBJ2-3; V gene: TRBV2; CDR3 protein: CASSQGTTDTQYF
D gene: TRBD1; J gene: TRBJ2-3; V gene: TRBV29-1; CDR3 protein: CSATGAGAQYF
D gene: NA; J gene: TRBJ2-1; V gene: TRBV5-6; CDR3 protein: CASSWGGLKSREQFF
D gene: TRBD1; J gene: TRBJ1-6; V gene: TRBV10-2; CDR3 protein: CASSDQGASSPLHF
D gene: TRBD2; J gene: TRBJ2-1; V gene: TRBV18; CDR3 protein: CASSGLAGDNEQFF
D gene: NA; J gene: TRBJ1-5; V gene: TRBV19; CDR3 protein: CASSILSSNQPQHF
D gene: TRBD1; J gene: TRBJ2-7; V gene: TRBV6-5; CDR3 protein: CATGQGDHEQYF
D gene: TRBD1; J gene: TRBJ2-3; V gene: TRBV7-6; CDR3 protein: CASSPAARDSHTDTQYF
D gene: TRBD1; J gene: TRBJ2-7; V gene: TRBV6-1; CDR3 protein: CASSERQGVIYEQYF
D gene: NA; J gene: TRBJ2-7; V gene: TRBV10-3; CDR3 protein: CAISDRGLTGYEQYF
D gene: NA; J gene: TRBJ2-7; V gene: TRBV10-1; CDR3 protein: CASSESGGVGDYEQYF
D gene: TRBD1; J gene: TRBJ1-4; V gene: TRBV10-1; CDR3 protein: CASSSPTGGSNEKLFF
D gene: TRBD1; J gene: TRBJ2-3; V gene: TRBV7-9; CDR3 protein: CASSLRGTGPTDTQYF
D gene: TRBD2; J gene: TRBJ2-5; V gene: TRBV2; CDR3 protein: CASKQRGGEETQYF
D gene: NA; J gene: TRBJ1-1; V gene: TRBV18; CDR3 protein: CASSANRDTNTEAFF
D gene: TRBD1; J gene: TRBJ1-2; V gene: TRBV28; CDR3 protein: CASSLEGGEYTF
D gene: NA; J gene: TRBJ2-1; V gene: TRBV5-4; CDR3 protein: CASSVGGTYNEQFF
D gene: NA; J gene: TRBJ2-1; V gene: TRBV9; CDR3 protein: CASSSRLVRTQGEQFF
D gene: NA; J gene: TRBJ1-1; V gene: TRBV5-1; CDR3 protein: CASSLRLGNTEAFF
D gene: NA; J gene: TRBJ2-3; V gene: TRBV3-1/TRBV3-2; CDR3 protein: CASSQGGGIDTQYF
D gene: TRBD2; J gene: TRBJ2-4; V gene: TRBV6-6; CDR3 protein: CASSLGSSGSGIQYF
D gene: NA; J gene: TRBJ1-3; V gene: TRBV4-2; CDR3 protein: CASSVTGTGNTIYF
D gene: TRBD1; J gene: TRBJ1-1; V gene: TRBV10-3; CDR3 protein: CAISVRGKDTEAFF
D gene: NA; J gene: TRBJ1-4; V gene: TRBV5-4; CDR3 protein: CASSLKTATNEKLFF
D gene: NA; J gene: TRBJ2-5; V gene: TRBV30; CDR3 protein: CAWILGGAGPQETQYF
D gene: TRBD1; J gene: TRBJ2-7; V gene: TRBV18; CDR3 protein: CASSPKSGQGYEQYF
D gene: TRBD2; J gene: TRBJ2-5; V gene: TRBV2; CDR3 protein: CASSKGTSGGDETQYF
D gene: TRBD1; J gene: TRBJ2-5; V gene: TRBV2; CDR3 protein: CASTQSGTGGWETQYF
D gene: NA; J gene: TRBJ1-2; V gene: TRBV4-2; CDR3 protein: CASSRPGQAEGYTF
D gene: NA; J gene: TRBJ2-3; V gene: TRBV24-1; CDR3 protein: CATSPGFTDTQYF
D gene: TRBD2; J gene: TRBJ2-5; V gene: TRBV10-3; CDR3 protein: CAISESGGSGYQETQYF
D gene: TRBD1; J gene: TRBJ2-2; V gene: TRBV6-6; CDR3 protein: CASMTDRGPNTGELFF
D gene: NA; J gene: TRBJ2-3; V gene: TRBV10-1; CDR3 protein: CASSDPGTDTQYF
D gene: NA; J gene: TRBJ2-5; V gene: TRBV6-5; CDR3 protein: CASSYGTSGETQYF
D gene: TRBD2; J gene: TRBJ2-1; V gene: TRBV7-9; CDR3 protein: CASSPLAGAHNEQFF
D gene: TRBD1; J gene: TRBJ1-2; V gene: TRBV12-5; CDR3 protein: CASGDRDRAYGYTF
D gene: TRBD1; J gene: TRBJ2-7; V gene: TRBV19; CDR3 protein: CATARDRVSEQYF
D gene: NA; J gene: TRBJ2-3; V gene: TRBV19; CDR3 protein: CASKGWSEADTQYF
D gene: TRBD2; J gene: TRBJ2-2; V gene: TRBV5-6; CDR3 protein: CASSYISGRTGELFF